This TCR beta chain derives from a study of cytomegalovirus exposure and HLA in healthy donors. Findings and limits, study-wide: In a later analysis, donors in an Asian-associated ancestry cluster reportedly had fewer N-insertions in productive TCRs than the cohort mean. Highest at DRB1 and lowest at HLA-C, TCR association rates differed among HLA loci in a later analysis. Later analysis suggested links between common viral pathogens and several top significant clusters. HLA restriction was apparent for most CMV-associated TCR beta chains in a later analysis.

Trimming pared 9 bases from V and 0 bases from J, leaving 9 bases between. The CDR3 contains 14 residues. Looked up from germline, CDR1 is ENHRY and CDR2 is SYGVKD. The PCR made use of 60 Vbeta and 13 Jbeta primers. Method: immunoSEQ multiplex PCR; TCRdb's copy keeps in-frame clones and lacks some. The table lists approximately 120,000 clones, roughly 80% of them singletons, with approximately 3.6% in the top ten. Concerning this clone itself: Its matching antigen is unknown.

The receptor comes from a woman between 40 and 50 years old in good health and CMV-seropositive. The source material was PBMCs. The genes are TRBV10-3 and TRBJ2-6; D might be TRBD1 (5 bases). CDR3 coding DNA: TGTGCCATTGGGGCCTTCTCTGGGGCCAACGTCCTGACTTTC. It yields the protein CAIGAFSGANVLTF.